The 24 T cell receptor beta chains presented below share a single source sample, sequenced in a study of human T cells and chemical hapten exposure. The time point here: patch test 1, 2 weeks after DPC sensitization. As for treatment: therapeutic diphenylcyclopropenone sensitization with weekly scalp DPC. TCRdb fed the RACE reads into MiXCR, producing one record per CDR3 protein. The sample lists around 120,000 distinct CDR3 sequences; 9.5% to 12% were seen once. This sample comprised whole blood, obtained in connection with sensitization to the hapten diphenylcyclopropenone (DPC). These receptors were obtained from a woman in her forties with alopecia areata. Some clones in this sample may be carry-over from other donors' samples.

The chain joins TRBV12-3 or TRBV12-4 to TRBJ1-5; D gene unclear. This CDR3 contains 14 residues. Trimming stripped 7 bases from V and 7 bases from J, with 17 bases between. CDR3 in amino acids: CASTPSRGSQPQHF. Here the CDR3 DNA reads TGTGCCAGCACTCCTAGCCGGGGATCCCAGCCCCAGCATTTT.

This clonotype has just a few counts. V usage is TRBV5-5 and J usage is TRBJ1-2; no clear D. The CDR3 has 16 residues. Germline values: CDR1 SGHKS, CDR2 YYEKEE (reference sequence). V shed 0 bases and J shed 1 base, with 13 bases lying between them. The CDR3 sequence is CASSLGAGAFNYGYTF. CDR3 sequence (DNA): TGTGCCAGCAGCTTGGGGGCTGGCGCCTTTAACTATGGCTACACCTTC. Supplemented by reference TRBV5-5 and TRBJ1-2, the full variable domain reads DAGVTQSPTHLIKTRGQQVTLRCSPISGHKSVSWYQQVLGQGPQFIFQYYEKEERGRGNFPDRFSARQFPNYSSELNVNALLLGDSALYLCASSLGAGAFNYGYTFGSGTRLTVV.

This clonotype was counted a few times. The V gene is TRBV13, the J gene TRBJ2-1, with D tentatively TRBD1 or TRBD2 (5 bases each). V was clipped by 4 bases and J by 4 bases, with 26 bases between them. The CDR3 covers 19 residues. CDR1 and CDR2 from the germline V gene are PRHDT and FYEKMQ (reference sequence). This CDR3 reads CASSSDPRGAGTSYNEQFF. The CDR3 DNA sequence: TGTGCCAGCAGCTCAGACCCCCGGGGCGCCGGTACTTCGTACAATGAGCAGTTCTTC.

In this sample, this clonotype turned up many times. V is TRBV3-1 and J is TRBJ1-3; possibly TRBD1 for D (5 bases). The CDR3 totals 16 residues. V was shortened by 3 bases and J by 0 bases, with 12 bases between the two germline ends. Germline V gene sequence: CDR1 LGHDT, CDR2 YNNKEL (reference sequence). CDR3: CASSHAPTASGNTIYF. The CDR3 bases are TGTGCCAGCAGCCATGCCCCGACAGCCTCTGGAAACACCATATATTTT.

In this sample, this clonotype turned up a few times. The chain has TRBV19 and TRBJ1-2, with a possible D match to TRBD1 (5 bases). Germline V gene data show CDR1 as LNHDA and CDR2 as SQIVND (reference sequence). V was cut by 4 bases and J by 2 bases, with 14 bases left in between. The CDR3 contains 15 residues. The DNA for the CDR3 is TGTGCCAGTAGTACAGGACACAGAGCCAACTATGGCTACACCTTC. Protein sequence: CASSTGHRANYGYTF.

The sample holds many counts of this clonotype. This chain links TRBV12-3 or TRBV12-4 with TRBJ2-7, with a tentative D call TRBD2 (6 bases). Trimming removed 0 bases at V and 2 bases at J, with 11 bases between. The CDR3 totals 15 residues. The CDR3 nucleotides are TGTGCCAGCAGTTTAGCCGGGGGAGTCACCTACGAGCAGTACTTC. It translates to CASSLAGGVTYEQYF.

At least ten counts were recorded for this clonotype. The chain employs TRBV28 and TRBJ1-3; 8 positions agree with TRBD1. There are 18 residues in the CDR3. V was pared by 0 bases and J by 3 bases, with 10 bases of the junction left unmatched. Germline values: CDR1 MDHEN, CDR2 SYDVKM. CDR3 protein: CASSLWAGGSSDGNTIYF. The CDR3 bases are TGTGCCAGCAGTTTATGGGCAGGGGGCTCCTCTGATGGAAACACCATATATTTT.

This clonotype was seen at least ten times. This chain connects TRBV28 to TRBJ2-2; TRBD1 matches at 7 bases. The CDR3 loop spans 19 amino acids. V shed 10 bases, J shed 3 bases, and the junction held 23 bases outside the gene matches. Germline-derived CDR1 and CDR2 are MDHEN and SYDVKM. DNA of the CDR3: TGTGCCATCCTCCAAGGGGGCAGATCTGCTAGCCGCGACACCGGGGAGCTGTTTTTT. Protein product: CAILQGGRSASRDTGELFF.

The V call is TRBV20-1, the J call TRBJ2-1, with 8 positions matching TRBD2. The germline V gene has CDR1 DFQATT and CDR2 SNEGSKA (reference sequence). This CDR3 has 17 residues. The ends lost 0 bases at V and 3 bases at J; junction bases unmatched: 10. Here the CDR3 DNA reads TGCAGTGCTAGAGATAGGGTGGGGACTAGTGGCTACAATGAGCAGTTCTTC. The encoded protein is CSARDRVGTSGYNEQFF.

The CDR3 protein is CASEGWRDGDTQYF. The CDR3 DNA follows: TGTGCCAGCGAGGGTTGGCGGGATGGAGATACGCAGTATTTT. The V gene is TRBV28, the J gene TRBJ2-3; TRBD2 might be the D (6 bases). CDR3 length: 14 amino acids. Germline V CDR1 and CDR2: MDHEN, SYDVKM. V was clipped by 8 bases and J by 5 bases, with 17 bases between them.

The chain joins TRBV5-1 to TRBJ2-1; D perhaps matches TRBD2 (6 bases). The ends were cut back, 3 bases at V and 0 bases at J, with 10 bases in the middle. The CDR3 sequence is 15 residues long. Per the germline V gene, CDR1 is SGHRS and CDR2 is YFSETQ. The CDR3 sequence: CASSSGRISYNEQFF. The CDR3, as DNA: TGCGCCAGCAGCTCCGGGAGAATCTCCTACAATGAGCAGTTCTTC. Supplemented by reference TRBV5-1 and TRBJ2-1, the full variable domain reads KAGVTQTPRYLIKTRGQQVTLSCSPISGHRSVSWYQQTPGQGLQFLFEYFSETQRNKGNFPGRFSGRQFSNSRSEMNVSTLELGDSALYLCASSSGRISYNEQFFGPGTRLTVL.

This chain joins TRBV7-9 and TRBJ1-1; D is unclear. Germline CDR1 and CDR2: SEHNR and FQNEAQ (reference sequence). V was pared by 1 base and J by 8 bases, with 5 bases between. The CDR3 contains 11 residues. The CDR3 region is CASSLGQEAFF. The CDR3 bases are TGTGCCAGCAGCTTAGGGCAGGAAGCTTTCTTT.

On this clonotype itself: At one end the junction does not follow the germline gene, possibly because of a read error. For the CDR3, the DNA is TGTGCCAGCAGTTTATATGACACCCCAGAAGTTTTT. Translating it yields CASSLYDTPEVF. The V call is TRBV6-2 or TRBV6-3, the J call TRBJ2-2; D is undetermined. Germline values: CDR1 MNHEY, CDR2 SVGEGT. The CDR3 loop spans 12 amino acids.

This clonotype appeared a few times. The chain recombines TRBV7-7 with TRBJ2-2; 10 bases match TRBD1. The CDR3 contains 16 residues. V trimming: 0 bases; J trimming: 7 bases; junction bases outside the gene matches: 5. CDR1 and CDR2 from the germline V gene are SSHAT and FNYEAQ (reference sequence). CDR3 coding DNA: TGTGCCAGCAGCTTAGCAGGACAGGGGGTCGGCGGGGAGCTGTTTTTT. Protein product: CASSLAGQGVGGELFF.

This clonotype has just a few counts. The chain links TRBV30 to TRBJ2-7, with 7 bases aligning to TRBD2. Germline V gene data show CDR1 as GTSNPN and CDR2 as SVGIG (reference sequence). With 0 bases clipped from V and 0 bases from J, the junction kept 8 bases outside the gene matches. The CDR3 has 16 residues. CDR3 in amino acids: CAWSVPKGGSSYEQYF. The CDR3 DNA is TGTGCCTGGAGTGTCCCGAAGGGCGGGAGCTCCTACGAGCAGTACTTC. Full variable domain (missing parts from reference TRBV30 and TRBJ2-7): SQTIHQWPATLVQPVGSPLSLECTVEGTSNPNLYWYRQAAGRGLQLLFYSVGIGQISSEVPQNLSASRPQDRQFILSSKKLLLSDSGFYLCAWSVPKGGSSYEQYFGPGTRLTVT.

This clonotype showed up many times. The J gene is TRBJ1-2, the V gene TRBV7-9; TRBD1 agrees at 7 bases. V shed 5 bases and J 7 bases; nucleotides not matched to a gene: 10. The germline CDR1 and CDR2 sequences are SEHNR and FQNEAQ (reference sequence). The CDR3 length is 14 residues. CDR3 in DNA: TGTGCCAGCAGCCCGAACGACAGGGCCGCTGGCTACACCTTC. This translates into CASSPNDRAAGYTF.

V and J are TRBV14 and TRBJ2-1, with a possible D match to TRBD1 (6 bases). This CDR3 has 15 amino acids. The germline gives CDR1 SGHDN, CDR2 FVKESK. The ends were cut back, 3 bases at V and 10 bases at J, with 19 bases in the middle. CDR3 DNA: TGTGCCAGCAGCCAGGCCAGGGGAAGGACGGAAGAGCAGTTCTTC. Its protein product is CASSQARGRTEEQFF.

The rearrangement links TRBV7-9 to TRBJ2-1; no clear D gene. The CDR3 totals 11 residues. Trimming pared 6 bases from V and 7 bases from J, leaving 7 bases between. Germline-derived CDR1 and CDR2 are SEHNR and FQNEAQ (reference sequence). The CDR3 is CASSPRNEQFF. DNA for the CDR3: TGTGCCAGCAGTCCCCGGAATGAGCAGTTCTTC. The full variable domain, rest sourced from reference TRBV7-9 and TRBJ2-1, is DTGVSQNPRHKITKRGQNVTFRCDPISEHNRLYWYRQTLGQGPEFLTYFQNEAQLEKSRLLSDRFSAERPKGSFSTLEIQRTEQGDSAMYLCASSPRNEQFFGPGTRLTVL.

V is TRBV4-2 and J is TRBJ2-7, with D perhaps matching TRBD2 (6 bases). There are 14 residues in the CDR3. CDR1 and CDR2 (germline): LGHNA, YNFKEQ. The V and J ends lost 4 bases and 1 base respectively, with 11 bases between them. This CDR3 reads CASSPGLDSYEQYF. The DNA of the CDR3 is TGTGCCAGCAGCCCGGGACTCGATTCCTACGAGCAGTACTTC.

The chain couples TRBV7-2 to TRBJ2-1, with 10 bases matching TRBD2. The CDR3 runs 13 residues. V was pared by 8 bases and J by 8 bases, with 6 bases of the junction left unmatched. Germline values: CDR1 SGHTA, CDR2 FQGNSA. The CDR3 reads CASAAGGGDEQFF. CDR3 nucleotide sequence: TGTGCCAGCGCAGCGGGAGGGGGAGATGAGCAGTTCTTC.

V gene TRBV6-5 combines with J gene TRBJ2-7; 8 bases agree with TRBD1. This CDR3 has 15 residues. CDR1 and CDR2 (germline): MNHEY, SVGAGI. V lost 6 bases to trimming and J lost 5 bases; unmatched junction nucleotides: 12. CDR3: CASRDGQGGPHEQYF. Written as DNA, the CDR3 is TGTGCCAGCAGGGACGGACAGGGTGGGCCCCACGAGCAGTACTTC.

This clonotype was picked up many times. The CDR3 does not close with the conserved phenylalanine or tryptophan, likely indicating a read error. The chain recombines TRBV2 with TRBJ2-5, with D perhaps assigned TRBD1 or TRBD2 (5 bases each). Trimming stripped 4 bases from V and 9 bases from J, with 21 bases between. Germline CDR1 and CDR2: SNHLY and FYNNEI. This CDR3 region has 15 residues. CDR3: CASSVDNPAQAAQYL. The CDR3 DNA reads TGTGCCAGCAGTGTGGACAACCCGGCCCAAGCGGCCCAGTACTTG.

The gene calls are TRBV20-1 and TRBJ2-2; 7 nucleotides line up with TRBD2. The ends lost 6 bases at V and 0 bases at J; junction bases unmatched: 10. This CDR3 contains 16 residues. Germline assignment: CDR1 DFQATT and CDR2 SNEGSKA (reference sequence). The CDR3 coding sequence is TGCAGTGCCCTGGATCGGGCGGGGGCGAACACCGGGGAGCTGTTTTTT. It is translated as CSALDRAGANTGELFF.

This clonotype occurred many times. The rearrangement links TRBV3-1 to TRBJ1-1; D perhaps matches TRBD1 (6 bases). Germline-derived CDR1 and CDR2 are LGHDT and YNNKEL (reference sequence). V was cut by 5 bases and J by 3 bases, with 13 bases left in between. The CDR3 runs to 14 residues. CDR3: CASSYFRGDTEAFF. Here the CDR3 DNA reads TGTGCCAGCAGCTACTTCAGGGGAGACACTGAAGCTTTCTTT.